The entry below describes one T cell receptor beta chain. No cognate antigen has been identified for it. Base quality data are lacking; no much larger clone is found one base away. These data come from a study of T cell repertoires in cytomegalovirus infection (dated by TCRdb to the late 2010s). Notes on the research overall: The peptide stimulations were aimed at well-studied HLA-B-restricted epitopes as well as recently identified HLA-C-restricted CMV epitopes, whose presentation resists viral immunomodulation. Because public TCR beta signatures pointed to carriage of CMV infection together with the matching HLA type, the HLA type of each donor mattered for the analysis. On the study overall, not on this receptor specifically: The ex vivo response was dominated by HLA-C-restricted CMV-specific TCR beta clonotypes, which also provided the single most frequent clonotype in two of eight donors. Carriers of CMV infection plus the relevant HLA type were discriminated by the cumulative frequency of public TCR beta family members in the study cohort and in an independent approximately 360-donor cohort.

TCRdb lists the instrument as Illumina HiSeq 1500. TCRdb reran the public reads through fastp at Q25 and MiXCR, keeping productive beta chains. CDR3 protein duplicates are merged, each entry listing the most common genes and DNA. This sample is represented by 700,000 to 850,000 distinct CDR3 sequences; approximately 32% of them were singletons. 9.5% to 15% of the sample lies in the top ten. The sample's treatment or condition label, in plain terms: in vitro stimulation with specific CMV peptide epitopes to enrich CMV-specific T cells. The CDR3 holds 16 amino acids from the cysteine to the phenylalanine. CDR3 DNA is the only sequence kept; it has 48 bases, read in frame from the first base. Sequences MNHNS (CDR1) and SASEGT (CDR2) are obtained from the germline V gene. V is pruned by 2 bases and J by 7 bases, leaving 11 bases of the junction without a gene match.

This clonotype originated in a human donor in good health (CMV status not recorded). Some clones in this sample may be carry-over from other donors' samples. The chain is assembled from TRBV6-1 and TRBJ2-5; TRBD2 aligns with 9 central bases. The sample consisted of cultured CD8+ T cells from PBMCs, taken from culture after CMV antigen stimulation. The CDR3 amino acid sequence is: CASSERLAGRKGTQYF. The DNA reads as follows: TGTGCCAGCAGTGAAAGGCTAGCGGGGAGGAAGGGGACCCAGTACTTC.